Each of the 13 T cell receptor beta chains below was sequenced from the same sample in a study of cytomegalovirus exposure and HLA in healthy donors. PCR amplification relied on 60 Vbeta primers (plus 13 Jbeta primers). TCRdb's table, derived via immunoSEQ multiplex PCR, lists solely in-frame clones and lacks some. The sample lists about 150,000 clones, roughly 82% occurring once. The sequenced sample was PBMCs. These receptors were obtained from a woman between 45 and 65 years old in good health and CMV-seropositive.

J is TRBJ1-5 and V is TRBV19; 9 bases map to TRBD1. With 4 bases clipped from V and 6 bases from J, the junction kept 4 bases outside the gene matches. Per germline, CDR1 LNHDA and CDR2 SQIVND (reference sequence). The CDR3 contains 14 residues. CDR3 DNA: TGTGCCAGTAGTACCGGGACAGGGCCTCAGCCCCAGCATTTT. This translates into CASSTGTGPQPQHF.

This clone occurred once. The chain couples TRBV6-6 to TRBJ2-1; 10 bases match TRBD2. J was trimmed by 6 bases and V by 10 bases; bases with no gene match: 9. This CDR3 contains 14 residues. Germline V CDR1 and CDR2: MNHNY, SVGAGI (reference sequence). The CDR3 reads CATKGAGGPNEQFF. As DNA, the CDR3 is TGTGCCACCAAGGGAGCGGGGGGGCCCAATGAGCAGTTCTTC.

V and J are TRBV9 and TRBJ1-1; 7 bases map to TRBD1. CDR1 and CDR2 from the germline V gene are SGDLS and YYNGEE. There are 15 residues in the CDR3. After removal of 3 bases from V and 4 bases from J, the junction contained 9 bases not matched to a gene. CDR3 in DNA: TGTGCCAGCAGCGCTACGAGGGGGCGCGTCACTGAAGCTTTCTTT. It encodes CASSATRGRVTEAFF.

The chain combines TRBV5-4 with TRBJ2-7, with D possibly being TRBD2 (6 bases). The CDR3 runs to 14 residues. The germline CDR1 and CDR2 sequences are SGHNT and YYREEE (reference sequence). Trimming took 2 bases from V and 1 from J, leaving 10 bases between them. The CDR3 spells CASSLGGGSYEQYF. The CDR3 nucleotides read TGTGCCAGCAGCTTAGGTGGGGGGTCCTACGAGCAGTACTTC.

The V call is TRBV15, the J call TRBJ2-3, with 13 bases lining up with TRBD2. Germline CDR1 and CDR2: LNHNV and YYDKDF (reference sequence). V lost 6 bases to trimming and J lost 2 bases; unmatched junction nucleotides: 8. The CDR3 has 17 residues. CDR3 nucleotides: TGTGCCACCAGGTCGGGACTAGCGGGGAGTCCCACAGATACGCAGTATTTT. This translates into CATRSGLAGSPTDTQYF.

The chain recombines TRBV6-1 with TRBJ2-3; 9 bases agree with TRBD1. The germline CDR1 and CDR2 sequences are MNHNS and SASEGT. V lost 4 bases to trimming and J lost 4 bases; unmatched junction nucleotides: 6. There are 15 residues in the CDR3. The CDR3 loop is CASSAQGASADTQYF. The CDR3 bases are TGTGCCAGCAGTGCACAGGGGGCGTCGGCAGATACGCAGTATTTT.

This CDR3 reads CASSPQGAGYEQYF. For the CDR3, the DNA is TGTGCCAGCTCACCACAGGGGGCAGGCTACGAGCAGTACTTC. This chain joins TRBV18 and TRBJ2-7; 7 nucleotides agree with TRBD1. CDR1 is KGHSH and CDR2 is LQKENI in the germline V gene. The J segment lost 3 bases and the V segment lost 1 base, leaving 3 bases of the junction unmatched. This CDR3 region has 14 residues.

Only one count was recorded for this clone. This sequence joins TRBV6-5 and TRBJ1-1, with D hard to call. In germline, CDR1 is MNHEY, CDR2 SVGAGI. The CDR3 loop spans 13 amino acids. With 6 bases removed from V and 5 bases from J, the gap between germline ends came to 13 bases. The CDR3, as DNA: TGTGCCAGCAGCCAGAGGGCGGAAACTGAAGCTTTCTTT. It encodes CASSQRAETEAFF.

DNA of the CDR3: TGTGCCAGCAGCCCCTCAAACATGAACAATGAGCAGTTCTTC. Protein: CASSPSNMNNEQFF. This chain links TRBV9 with TRBJ2-1; D is unresolved. With 4 bases removed from V and 5 bases from J, the gap between germline ends came to 13 bases. This CDR3 has 14 residues. Germline CDR1 reads SGDLS; CDR2 reads YYNGEE.

V is TRBV21-1 and J is TRBJ1-6; TRBD1 reflects the table's D call only, with no check against the DNA. TRBV21-1 counts as a pseudogene. The CDR3 runs 19 residues. The CDR3 loop reads CASSKFDRGKRRTTTPLHF. The CDR3 DNA sequence: TGTGCCAGCAGCAAATTCGACAGGGGAAAAAGGCGAACTACGACACCCCTCCACTTT.

The CDR3 DNA sequence: TGCGCCAGCAGCCAAACACCGGGGTTGAGCTCCTACAATGAGCAGTTCTTC. Translating it yields CASSQTPGLSSYNEQFF. V is TRBV4-1 and J is TRBJ2-1; the D gene is possibly TRBD2 (5 bases). V dropped 2 bases and J dropped 0 bases, with 14 bases sitting between them. The CDR3 extends over 17 amino acids. Germline V gene sequence: CDR1 MGHRA, CDR2 YSYEKL.

The J gene is TRBJ2-1, the V gene TRBV6-5, with D perhaps TRBD2 (6 bases). Germline loops: CDR1 MNHEY, CDR2 SVGAGI. The CDR3 loop spans 11 amino acids. Trimming pared 10 bases from V and 7 bases from J, leaving 11 bases between. Written as DNA, the CDR3 is TGTGCCACCCGAAGCGGGAATGAGCAGTTCTTC. Its translation: CATRSGNEQFF.

The chain carries TRBV9 and TRBJ1-2; 8 nucleotides line up with TRBD1. The CDR3 is 15 residues long. J was trimmed by 3 bases and V by 2 bases; bases with no gene match: 6. Germline V CDR1 and CDR2: SGDLS, YYNGEE. The CDR3 sequence is CASSVGQGLYYGYTF. In nucleotides, the CDR3 is TGTGCCAGCAGCGTCGGACAGGGACTATACTATGGCTACACCTTC.